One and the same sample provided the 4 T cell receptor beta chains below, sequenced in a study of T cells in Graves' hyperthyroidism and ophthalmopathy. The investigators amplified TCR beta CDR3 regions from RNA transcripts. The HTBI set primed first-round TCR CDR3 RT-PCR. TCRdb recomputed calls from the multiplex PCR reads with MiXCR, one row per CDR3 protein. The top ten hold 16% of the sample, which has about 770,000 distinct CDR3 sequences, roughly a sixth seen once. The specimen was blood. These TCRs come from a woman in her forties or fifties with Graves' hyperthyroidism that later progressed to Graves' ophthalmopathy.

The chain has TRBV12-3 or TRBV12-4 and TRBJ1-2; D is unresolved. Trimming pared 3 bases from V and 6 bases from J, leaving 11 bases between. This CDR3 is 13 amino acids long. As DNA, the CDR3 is TGTGCCAGCAGTTTGGCACCCCGCGATGGCTACACCTTC. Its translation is CASSLAPRDGYTF.

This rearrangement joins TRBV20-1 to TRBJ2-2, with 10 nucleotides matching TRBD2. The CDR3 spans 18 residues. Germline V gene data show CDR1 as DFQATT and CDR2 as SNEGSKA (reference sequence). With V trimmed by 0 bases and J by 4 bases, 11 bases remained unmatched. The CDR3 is CSARDRSASGGRTGELFF. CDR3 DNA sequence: TGCAGTGCTAGAGATAGGTCGGCTAGCGGGGGTCGCACCGGGGAGCTGTTTTTT.

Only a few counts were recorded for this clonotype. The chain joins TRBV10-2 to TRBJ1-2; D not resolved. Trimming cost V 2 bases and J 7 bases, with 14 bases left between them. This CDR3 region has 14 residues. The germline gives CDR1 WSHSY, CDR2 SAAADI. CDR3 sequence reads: CASSEHVQVSGYTF. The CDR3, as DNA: TGCGCCAGCAGTGAGCATGTTCAAGTGAGTGGCTACACCTTC.

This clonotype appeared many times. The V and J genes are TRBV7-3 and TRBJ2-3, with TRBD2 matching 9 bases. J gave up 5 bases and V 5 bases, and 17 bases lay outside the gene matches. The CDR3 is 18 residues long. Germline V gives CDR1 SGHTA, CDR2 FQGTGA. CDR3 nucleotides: TGTGCCAGCAGCCCCCGGGACGCGGCGGGGGGGCTGAAAGATACGCAGTATTTT. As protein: CASSPRDAAGGLKDTQYF. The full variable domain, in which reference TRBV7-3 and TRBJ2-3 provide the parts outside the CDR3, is GAGVSQTPSNKVTEKGKYVELRCDPISGHTALYWYRQSLGQGPEFLIYFQGTGAADDSGLPNDRFFAVRPEGSVSTLKIQRTERGDSAVYLCASSPRDAAGGLKDTQYFGPGTRLTVL.